The 9 T cell receptor beta chains presented below share a single source sample, sequenced in a study of blood T cell repertoires in COVID-19. Here immunoSEQ multiplex PCR was the method, and the copy in TCRdb shows in-frame clones only, minus some. The sample carries 300,000 to 400,000 clones, 70% to 90% recorded once. The sample comprised PBMCs or T cells enriched from blood (not recorded which). All receptors derive from a woman under 40 with acute COVID-19.

The J gene is TRBJ1-2, the V gene TRBV27; 7 bases are a match to TRBD1. From germline, CDR1 is MNHEY and CDR2 SMNVEV (reference sequence). Trimming at V came to 8 bases and at J to 9 bases, leaving 15 bases not matched to a gene. This CDR3 has 14 amino acids. The CDR3 sequence is CASRRQGTLWSYTF. In nucleotides, the CDR3 is TGTGCCAGCCGCCGACAGGGTACCCTATGGAGCTACACCTTC.

The gene calls are TRBV4-1 and TRBJ1-6; D is perhaps TRBD1 (6 bases). The V and J ends lost 0 bases and 8 bases respectively, with 11 bases between them. CDR1 is MGHRA, CDR2 YSYEKL, per germline. The CDR3 is 15 amino acids. DNA for the CDR3: TGCGCCAGCAGCCAAGAGGCGGGGGCCTATTCACCCCTCCACTTT. Encoded protein: CASSQEAGAYSPLHF.

In its sample, this clone was seen a few times. The chain couples TRBV10-2 to TRBJ2-1, with TRBD2 matching over 11 bases. The CDR3 runs 15 residues. Trimming took 8 bases from V and 5 from J; bases not matched to a gene: 8. Germline V gives CDR1 WSHSY, CDR2 SAAADI. The CDR3 bases are TGCGCCAGCCTAGATATAGCGGGGGGGGACAATGAGCAGTTCTTC. This translates into CASLDIAGGDNEQFF.

The chain has TRBV5-6 and TRBJ1-2; D is possibly TRBD1 (6 bases). Germline lookup yields CDR1 SGHDT and CDR2 YYEEEE. This CDR3 has 16 amino acids. Trimming left V 3 bases short and J 6 bases short, with 21 bases between. CDR3 loop: CASSSHGGGARDGYTF. CDR3 nucleotide sequence: TGTGCCAGCAGCTCCCATGGGGGGGGCGCGCGAGATGGCTACACCTTC.

The rearrangement links TRBV5-6 to TRBJ2-4; the D is unclear. The V gene's germline CDR1 is SGHDT and CDR2 YYEEEE. Trimming took 1 base from V and 0 from J, leaving 8 bases between them. The CDR3 has 15 amino acids. The CDR3 loop is CASSLSQKAKNIQYF. The DNA of the CDR3 is TGTGCCAGCAGCTTGTCCCAGAAAGCCAAAAACATTCAGTACTTC.

This clone was seen many times. The rearrangement uses TRBV2 and TRBJ2-7; 10 bases line up with TRBD1. This CDR3 has 14 residues. V shed 7 bases and J 4 bases; nucleotides not matched to a gene: 7. Germline CDR1 reads SNHLY; CDR2 reads FYNNEI. The CDR3 region has the DNA TGTGCCAGCATAAGGGGACAGGGGCCTTACGAGCAGTACTTC. This translates into CASIRGQGPYEQYF.

CDR3 loop: CASTYGQGGQPQHF. The CDR3 DNA reads TGTGCCAGCACCTACGGACAGGGTGGTCAGCCCCAGCATTTT. The V call is TRBV2, the J call TRBJ1-5; the match to TRBD1 covers 8 bases. J gave up 6 bases and V 7 bases, and 8 bases lay outside the gene matches. The length of the CDR3 is 14 residues. CDR1 and CDR2 from the germline V gene are SNHLY and FYNNEI.

The rearrangement joins TRBV27 to TRBJ2-7; 12 bases map to TRBD1. The length of the CDR3 is 14 residues. The germline V gene has CDR1 MNHEY and CDR2 SMNVEV (reference sequence). Trimming cost V 5 bases and J 7 bases; bases outside gene matches: 6. CDR3 DNA: TGTGCCAGCAGTCCCGGGACAGGGGGCGCAGAGCAGTACTTC. Protein product: CASSPGTGGAEQYF.

The V call is TRBV5-4, the J call TRBJ2-6; D ambiguous. V was clipped by 0 bases and J by 5 bases, with 9 bases between them. Germline loops: CDR1 SGHNT, CDR2 YYREEE (reference sequence). CDR3 length equals 15 residues. The DNA for the CDR3 is TGTGCCAGCAGCTTGGGAGGTAGTCGGGCCAACGTCCTGACTTTC. Translated, it gives CASSLGGSRANVLTF.